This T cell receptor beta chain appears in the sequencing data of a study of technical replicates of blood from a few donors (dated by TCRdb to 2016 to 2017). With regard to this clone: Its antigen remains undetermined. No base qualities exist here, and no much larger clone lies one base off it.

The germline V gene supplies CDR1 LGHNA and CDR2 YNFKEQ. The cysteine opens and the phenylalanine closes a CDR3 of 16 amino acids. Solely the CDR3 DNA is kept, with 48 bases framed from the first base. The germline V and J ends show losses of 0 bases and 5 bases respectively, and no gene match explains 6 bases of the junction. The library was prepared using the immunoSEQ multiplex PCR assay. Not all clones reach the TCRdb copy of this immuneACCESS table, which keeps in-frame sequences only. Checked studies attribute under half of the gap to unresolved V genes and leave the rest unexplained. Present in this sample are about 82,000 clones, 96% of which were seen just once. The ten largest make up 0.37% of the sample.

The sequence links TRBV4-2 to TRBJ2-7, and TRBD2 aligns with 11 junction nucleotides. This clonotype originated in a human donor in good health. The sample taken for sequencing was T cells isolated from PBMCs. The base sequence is TGTGCCAGCAGCCAAGAACTAGCGGGAGAGGGGGACGAGCAGTACTTC. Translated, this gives CASSQELAGEGDEQYF.